This TCR beta chain was identified in a study of T cells in Graves' hyperthyroidism and ophthalmopathy. Study-level information: Peripheral blood samples were taken at initial diagnosis, prior to any treatment. Study-wide points: Most clonotypes expanded in thyroid above 0.001 were likewise present in blood.

TCR beta CDR3 region amplification was performed from RNA transcripts. HTBI primers were used for first-round RT-PCR of the TCR CDR3. TCRdb recomputed calls from the multiplex PCR reads with MiXCR, one row per CDR3 protein. This sample has around 690,000 distinct CDR3 sequences, with approximately 15% found just once. There are a few counts of this clonotype. Its target is unknown. The CDR3 extends over 14 amino acids. Trimming removed 6 bases from V and 4 bases from J, with 15 bases in between. Germline loops: CDR1 MDHEN, CDR2 SYDVKM. Graves' hyperthyroidism showing no ophthalmopathy progression within 18 months was considered stable.

The receptor was isolated from a man aged 45 to 65 with Graves' hyperthyroidism. The chain has TRBV28 and TRBJ1-2, with TRBD1 as a possible D gene (6 bases). Sequenced input: blood. CDR3 protein: CASSGTLPFYGYTF. CDR3 DNA sequence: TGTGCCAGCAGCGGGACATTACCCTTCTATGGCTACACCTTC.